This is a list of T cell receptor beta chains from one sample in a study of cytomegalovirus exposure and HLA in healthy donors. TCRdb's copy holds only in-frame clones and misses some; the assay was immunoSEQ multiplex PCR. The repertoire holds approximately 140,000 clones, with about four fifths as singletons. Sequenced sample: PBMCs. Source of these receptors: a woman in her thirties or forties in good health and CMV-seronegative. Both conserved end residues are part of each CDR3. The order of the fields is D gene, V gene, J gene, CDR3 DNA, CDR3 protein. A D gene is named only where the DNA matches it firmly.

d_gene: TRBD1
v_gene: TRBV6-1
j_gene: TRBJ1-1
CDR3nt: TGTGCCAGCAGTGAAGTCGGACAGGTTAACACTGAAGCTTTCTTT
CDR3aa: CASSEVGQVNTEAFF

d_gene: TRBD1
v_gene: TRBV5-1
j_gene: TRBJ1-4
CDR3nt: TGCGCCAGCAGCTCCGGACAGGGGTATGAAAAACTGTTTTTT
CDR3aa: CASSSGQGYEKLFF

d_gene: TRBD2
v_gene: TRBV7-2
j_gene: TRBJ2-1
CDR3nt: TGTGCCAGCAGCCCCTCCCCTAGCGGGGGTGAGCAGTTCTTC
CDR3aa: CASSPSPSGGEQFF

d_gene: .
v_gene: TRBV5-6
j_gene: TRBJ2-7
CDR3nt: TGTGCCAGCAGCTTGACAGCAGCCTACGAGCAGTACTTC
CDR3aa: CASSLTAAYEQYF

d_gene: .
v_gene: TRBV18
j_gene: TRBJ2-5
CDR3nt: TGTGCCAGCTCCCTCGAAGAGACCCAGTACTTC
CDR3aa: CASSLEETQYF

d_gene: .
v_gene: TRBV7-2
j_gene: TRBJ1-3
CDR3nt: TGTGCCAGCAGCTTAGTATGGCCGCCTTCAAACACCATATATTTT
CDR3aa: CASSLVWPPSNTIYF

d_gene: TRBD2
v_gene: TRBV2
j_gene: TRBJ2-2
CDR3nt: TGTGCCAGCAGTGCGCTAGCGGGAGGGTCCGGGGAGCTGTTTTTT
CDR3aa: CASSALAGGSGELFF

d_gene: TRBD2
v_gene: TRBV27
j_gene: TRBJ2-2
CDR3nt: TGTGCCAGCGGGAGGGACAACACCGGGGAGCTGTTTTTT
CDR3aa: CASGRDNTGELFF

d_gene: TRBD1
v_gene: TRBV4-1
j_gene: TRBJ2-7
CDR3nt: TGCGCCAGCAGGTTGGGGGGACAGGGAGTCTACGAGCAGTACTTC
CDR3aa: CASRLGGQGVYEQYF

d_gene: .
v_gene: TRBV7-9
j_gene: TRBJ1-5
CDR3nt: TGTGCCAGCAGCTTCGAGGGGGGGAGCAATCAGCCCCAGCATTTT
CDR3aa: CASSFEGGSNQPQHF

d_gene: .
v_gene: TRBV6-5
j_gene: TRBJ1-2
CDR3nt: TGTGCCAGCAGTTACTCGAAGAGCCCGCGAGTTTATGGCTACACCTTC
CDR3aa: CASSYSKSPRVYGYTF

d_gene: .
v_gene: TRBV9
j_gene: TRBJ1-1
CDR3nt: TGTGCCAGCAGCGACAGTCAGGGAGGGGGCACTGAAGCTTTCTTT
CDR3aa: CASSDSQGGGTEAFF

d_gene: .
v_gene: TRBV6-6
j_gene: TRBJ1-2
CDR3nt: TGTGCCAGTTGGCGGGGGGGTGATGGCTACACCTTC
CDR3aa: CASWRGGDGYTF

d_gene: TRBD1
v_gene: TRBV5-1
j_gene: TRBJ1-1
CDR3nt: TGCGCCAGCAGCTTGGTAGGGACAGGGGCCACTGAAGCTTTCTTT
CDR3aa: CASSLVGTGATEAFF

d_gene: .
v_gene: TRBV10-3
j_gene: TRBJ2-1
CDR3nt: TGTGCCATCAGTGGGAGCGCCCACTACAATGAGCAGTTCTTC
CDR3aa: CAISGSAHYNEQFF

d_gene: TRBD1
v_gene: TRBV4-1
j_gene: TRBJ1-1
CDR3nt: TGCGCCAGCAGCCAGGGTCAGGGGGTATATACTGAAGCTTTCTTT
CDR3aa: CASSQGQGVYTEAFF

d_gene: .
v_gene: TRBV11-2
j_gene: TRBJ2-7
CDR3nt: TGTGCCAGCAGATCGACCGGGGCCTACGAGCAGTACTTC
CDR3aa: CASRSTGAYEQYF